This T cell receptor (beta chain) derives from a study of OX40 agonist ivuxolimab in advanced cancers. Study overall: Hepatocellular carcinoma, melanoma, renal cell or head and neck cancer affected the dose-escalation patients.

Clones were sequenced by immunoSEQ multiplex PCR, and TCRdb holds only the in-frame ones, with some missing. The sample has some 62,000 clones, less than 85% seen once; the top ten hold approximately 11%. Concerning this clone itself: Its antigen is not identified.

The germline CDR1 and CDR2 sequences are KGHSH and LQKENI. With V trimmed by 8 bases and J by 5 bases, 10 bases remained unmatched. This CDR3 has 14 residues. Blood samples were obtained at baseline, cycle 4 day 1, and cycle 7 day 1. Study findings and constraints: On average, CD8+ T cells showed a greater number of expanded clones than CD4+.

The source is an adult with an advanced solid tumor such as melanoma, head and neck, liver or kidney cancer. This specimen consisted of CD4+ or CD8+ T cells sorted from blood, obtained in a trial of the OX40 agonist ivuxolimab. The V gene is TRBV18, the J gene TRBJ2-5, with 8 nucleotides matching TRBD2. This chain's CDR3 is CASHPGTSGETQYF. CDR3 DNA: TGTGCCAGCCACCCCGGGACTAGTGGGGAGACCCAGTACTTC.